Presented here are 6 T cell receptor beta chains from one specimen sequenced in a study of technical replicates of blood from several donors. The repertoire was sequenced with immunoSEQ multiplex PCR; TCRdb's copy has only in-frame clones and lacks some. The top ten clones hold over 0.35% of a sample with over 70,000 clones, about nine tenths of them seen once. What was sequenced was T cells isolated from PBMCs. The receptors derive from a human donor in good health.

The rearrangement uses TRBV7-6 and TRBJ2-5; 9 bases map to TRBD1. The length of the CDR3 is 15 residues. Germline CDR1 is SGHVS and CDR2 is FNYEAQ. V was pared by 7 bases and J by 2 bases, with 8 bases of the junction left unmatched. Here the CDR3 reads CASTQPGQGQETQYF. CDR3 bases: TGTGCCAGCACCCAGCCGGGACAGGGACAAGAGACCCAGTACTTC. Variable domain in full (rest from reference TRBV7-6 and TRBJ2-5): GAGVSQSPRYKVTKRGQDVALRCDPISGHVSLYWYRQALGQGPEFLTYFNYEAQQDKSGLPNDRFSAERPEGSISTLTIQRTEQRDSAMYRCASTQPGQGQETQYFGPGTRLLVL.

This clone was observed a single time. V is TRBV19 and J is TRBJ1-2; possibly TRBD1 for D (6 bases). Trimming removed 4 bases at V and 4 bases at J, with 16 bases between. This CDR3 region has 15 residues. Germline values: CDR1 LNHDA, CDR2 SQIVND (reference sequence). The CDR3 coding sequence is TGTGCCAGTAGTACCGTGTCAGGGGAGTCCTATGGCTACACCTTC. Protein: CASSTVSGESYGYTF.

The CDR3: CASRRVNEQFF. DNA for the CDR3: TGTGCCAGCAGACGAGTAAATGAGCAGTTCTTC. The rearrangement links TRBV2 to TRBJ2-1; no clear D. Germline assignment: CDR1 SNHLY and CDR2 FYNNEI. The CDR3 runs 11 residues. The V and J ends lost 6 bases and 7 bases respectively, with 7 bases between them.

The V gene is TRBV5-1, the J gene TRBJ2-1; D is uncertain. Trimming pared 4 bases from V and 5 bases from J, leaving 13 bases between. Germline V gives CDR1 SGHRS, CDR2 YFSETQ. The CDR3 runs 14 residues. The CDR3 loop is CASSEYYSNNEQFF. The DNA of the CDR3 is TGCGCCAGCAGCGAGTACTATAGTAACAATGAGCAGTTCTTC.

This chain's CDR3 is CASSLSGGWGEGFAEQYF. CDR3 nucleotide sequence: TGTGCCAGCAGCTTAAGTGGAGGATGGGGGGAGGGTTTCGCAGAGCAGTACTTC. The gene calls are TRBV7-2 and TRBJ2-7, with TRBD2 matching over 7 bases. The trim removed 2 bases at V and 7 bases at J, leaving 20 bases unmatched. The V gene's germline CDR1 is SGHTA and CDR2 FQGNSA. This CDR3 contains 18 residues.

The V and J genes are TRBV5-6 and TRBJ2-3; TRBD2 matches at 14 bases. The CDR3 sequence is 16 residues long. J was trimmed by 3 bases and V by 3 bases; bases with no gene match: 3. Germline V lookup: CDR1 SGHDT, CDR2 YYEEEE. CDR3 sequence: CASSSRTSGRTDTQYF. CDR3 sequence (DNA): TGTGCCAGCAGCTCGAGGACTAGCGGGAGGACAGATACGCAGTATTTT.